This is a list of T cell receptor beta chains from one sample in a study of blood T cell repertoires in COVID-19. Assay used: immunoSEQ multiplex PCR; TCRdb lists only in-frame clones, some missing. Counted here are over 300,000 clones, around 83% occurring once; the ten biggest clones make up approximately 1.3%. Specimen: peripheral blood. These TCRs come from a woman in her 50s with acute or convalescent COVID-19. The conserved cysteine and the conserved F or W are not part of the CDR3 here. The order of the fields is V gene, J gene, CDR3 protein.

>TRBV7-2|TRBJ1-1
ASSFPGHLNTEAF
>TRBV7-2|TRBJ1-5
ASSPQTGLDQPQH
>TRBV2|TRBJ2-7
ASSGTSGPYEQY
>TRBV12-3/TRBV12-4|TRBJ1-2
ASSSVGFHGYT
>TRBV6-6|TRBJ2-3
ASRAGLASSTDTQY
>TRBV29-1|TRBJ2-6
SVAGGPGANVLT
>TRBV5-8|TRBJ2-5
ASSSWGERETQY
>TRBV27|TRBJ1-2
ASSPRTFLNYGYT
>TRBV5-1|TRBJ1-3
ASSLGTGGVGNTIY
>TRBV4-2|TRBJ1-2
ASSSGQGAWGYT
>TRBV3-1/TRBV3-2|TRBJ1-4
ASSQGTGKLF
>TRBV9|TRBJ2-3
ASSLGEFSTDTQY
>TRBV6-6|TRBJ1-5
ASGRDRTLNQPQH
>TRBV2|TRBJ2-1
ASLPDRDYNEQF
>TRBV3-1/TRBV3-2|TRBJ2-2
ASSLPTGGFTGELF
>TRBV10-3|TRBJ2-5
AISEFQGGETQY
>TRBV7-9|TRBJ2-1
ASSLVGQGGNEQF